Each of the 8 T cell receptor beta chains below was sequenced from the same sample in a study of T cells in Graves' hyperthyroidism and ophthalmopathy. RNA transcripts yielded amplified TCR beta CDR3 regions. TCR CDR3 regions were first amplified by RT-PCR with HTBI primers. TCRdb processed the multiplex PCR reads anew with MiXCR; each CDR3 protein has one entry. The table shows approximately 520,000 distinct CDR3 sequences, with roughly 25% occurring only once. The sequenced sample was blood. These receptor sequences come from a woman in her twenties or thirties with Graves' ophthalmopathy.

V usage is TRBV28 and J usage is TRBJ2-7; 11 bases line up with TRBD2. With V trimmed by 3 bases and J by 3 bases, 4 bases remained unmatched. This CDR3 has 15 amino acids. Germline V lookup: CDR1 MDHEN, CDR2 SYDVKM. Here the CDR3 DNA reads TGTGCCAGCAGTTTTATCCTAGCGGGGGGCTACGAGCAGTACTTC. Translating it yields CASSFILAGGYEQYF.

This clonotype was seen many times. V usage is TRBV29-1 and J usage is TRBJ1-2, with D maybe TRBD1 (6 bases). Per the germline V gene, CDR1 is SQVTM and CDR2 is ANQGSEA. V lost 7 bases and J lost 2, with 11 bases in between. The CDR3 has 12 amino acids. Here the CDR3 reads CSASDRNYGYTF. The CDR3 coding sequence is TGCAGCGCGTCGGACAGAAACTATGGCTACACCTTC.

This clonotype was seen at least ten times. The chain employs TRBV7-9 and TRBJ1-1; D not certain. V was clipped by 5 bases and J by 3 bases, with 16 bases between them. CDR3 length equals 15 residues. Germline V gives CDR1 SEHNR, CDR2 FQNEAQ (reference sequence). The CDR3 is CASSPRTRLYTEAFF. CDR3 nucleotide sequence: TGTGCCAGCAGCCCTCGGACGAGGCTCTACACTGAAGCTTTCTTT. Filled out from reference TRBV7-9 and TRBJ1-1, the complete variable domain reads DTGVSQNPRHKITKRGQNVTFRCDPISEHNRLYWYRQTLGQGPEFLTYFQNEAQLEKSRLLSDRFSAERPKGSFSTLEIQRTEQGDSAMYLCASSPRTRLYTEAFFGQGTRLTVV.

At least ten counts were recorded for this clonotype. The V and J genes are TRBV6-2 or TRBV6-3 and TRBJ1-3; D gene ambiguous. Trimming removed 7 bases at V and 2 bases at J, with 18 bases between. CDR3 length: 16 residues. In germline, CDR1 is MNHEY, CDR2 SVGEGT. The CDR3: CASIASGGFPGNTIYF. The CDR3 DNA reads TGTGCCAGCATCGCCAGCGGCGGTTTCCCTGGAAACACCATATATTTT.

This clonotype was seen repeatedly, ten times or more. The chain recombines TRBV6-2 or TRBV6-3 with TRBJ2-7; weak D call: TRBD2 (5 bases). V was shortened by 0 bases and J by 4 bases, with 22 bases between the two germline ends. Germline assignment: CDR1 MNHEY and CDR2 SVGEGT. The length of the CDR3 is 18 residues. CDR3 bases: TGTGCCAGCAGTTACTCGGGGATCAGACTGCGGAGGAGTTACGAGCAGTACTTC. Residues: CASSYSGIRLRRSYEQYF.

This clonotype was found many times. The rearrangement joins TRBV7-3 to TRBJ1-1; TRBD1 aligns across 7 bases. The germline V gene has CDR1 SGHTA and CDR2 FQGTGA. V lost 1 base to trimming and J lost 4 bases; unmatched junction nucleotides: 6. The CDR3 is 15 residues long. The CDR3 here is CASSLNQGEGTEAFF. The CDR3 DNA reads TGTGCCAGCAGCTTAAATCAGGGGGAGGGCACTGAAGCTTTCTTT. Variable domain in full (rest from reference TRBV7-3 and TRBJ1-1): GAGVSQTPSNKVTEKGKYVELRCDPISGHTALYWYRQSLGQGPEFLIYFQGTGAADDSGLPNDRFFAVRPEGSVSTLKIQRTERGDSAVYLCASSLNQGEGTEAFFGQGTRLTVV.

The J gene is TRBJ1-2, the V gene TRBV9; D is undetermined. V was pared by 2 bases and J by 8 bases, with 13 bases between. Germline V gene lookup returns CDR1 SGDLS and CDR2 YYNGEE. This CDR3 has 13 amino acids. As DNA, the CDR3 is TGTGCCAGCAGCGTGGGCGGCGGGGTCGGCTACACCTTC. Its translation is CASSVGGGVGYTF. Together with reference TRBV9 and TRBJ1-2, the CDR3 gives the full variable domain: DSGVTQTPKHLITATGQRVTLRCSPRSGDLSVYWYQQSLDQGLQFLIQYYNGEERAKGNILERFSAQQFPDLHSELNLSSLELGDSALYFCASSVGGGVGYTFGSGTRLTVV.

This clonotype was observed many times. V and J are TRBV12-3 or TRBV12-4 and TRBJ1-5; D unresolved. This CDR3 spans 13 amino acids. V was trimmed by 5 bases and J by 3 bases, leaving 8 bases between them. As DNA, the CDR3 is TGTGCCAGCAGTCGACGGAACAATCAGCCCCAGCATTTT. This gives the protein CASSRRNNQPQHF.